The 25 T cell receptor beta chains below were found in one sample sequenced in a study of T cell responses to AZD1222 COVID-19 vaccine listed by TCRdb under 2021. According to the study, the label for this sample's time point signals: about 28 days (+/-7) after the second vaccine dose. Library preparation was by the immunoSEQ multiplex PCR assay. TCRdb re-hosts the immuneACCESS table, in-frame sequences only. Its copies lack some clones; in the studies checked, an unresolved V gene accounts for under half of them, and the cause for the rest is not known. The sample table shows approximately 300,000 clones, and around 92% are seen once. 0.55% of the sample is held by the ten biggest clonotypes. The sequencing here drew on peripheral blood, taken 28 days after the second AZD1222 dose. The receptors stem from an adult who received the AZD1222 COVID-19 vaccine.

V usage is TRBV28 and J usage is TRBJ2-1; 8 positions agree with TRBD1. Germline V lookup: CDR1 MDHEN, CDR2 SYDVKM. V gave up 4 bases and J gave up 0 bases; unmatched junction bases: 8. CDR3 length equals 17 residues. Here the CDR3 reads CASSSPRTGSSYNEQFF. DNA of the CDR3: TGTGCCAGCAGTTCCCCTCGGACAGGGAGCTCCTACAATGAGCAGTTCTTC.

The chain links TRBV5-1 to TRBJ1-1, with D perhaps matching TRBD1 (6 bases). The CDR3 runs 16 residues. Germline V gene data show CDR1 as SGHRS and CDR2 as YFSETQ. Trimming cost V 6 bases and J 2 bases, with 20 bases left between them. This chain's CDR3 is CASTVQGPLSNTEAFF. The CDR3 nucleotides read TGCGCCAGCACCGTACAGGGCCCCCTTTCCAACACTGAAGCTTTCTTT.

This rearrangement joins TRBV2 to TRBJ2-3; 9 nucleotides line up with TRBD2. Germline assignment: CDR1 SNHLY and CDR2 FYNNEI. V shed 8 bases and J 3 bases; nucleotides not matched to a gene: 6. This CDR3 has 14 residues. DNA for the CDR3: TGTGCCAGCTTAGCGGGGGCCTCTACAGATACGCAGTATTTT. Its translation: CASLAGASTDTQYF.

The chain links TRBV7-9 to TRBJ1-5; no firm D call. Germline values: CDR1 SEHNR, CDR2 FQNEAQ (reference sequence). CDR3 length: 13 residues. V lost 2 bases and J 4 bases, leaving 6 bases between the germline ends. In DNA, the CDR3 is TGTGCCAGCAGCTTATCGGCGAATCAGCCCCAGCATTTT. Encoded protein: CASSLSANQPQHF.

V and J are TRBV9 and TRBJ2-7; 9 bases are a match to TRBD1. V shed 0 bases, J shed 3 bases, and the junction held 4 bases outside the gene matches. Germline V gives CDR1 SGDLS, CDR2 YYNGEE. This CDR3 is built from 15 residues. This CDR3 is CASSVVGQGDYEQYF. The CDR3 DNA reads as TGTGCCAGCAGCGTAGTGGGACAGGGCGACTACGAGCAGTACTTC.

This chain joins TRBV28 and TRBJ1-5; D is uncertain. CDR3 length: 15 residues. Between the trimmed V and J ends, which lost 6 bases and 4 bases, there was a span of 16 bases. Germline assignment: CDR1 MDHEN and CDR2 SYDVKM. The CDR3 nucleotides are TGTGCCAGCAGGGAGGCCGGCGACCGGAATCAGCCCCAGCATTTT. It is translated as CASREAGDRNQPQHF.

The chain employs TRBV11-2 and TRBJ2-5, with TRBD2 matching over 9 bases. Germline CDR1 reads SGHAT; CDR2 reads FQNNGV. This CDR3 contains 18 residues. With 0 bases clipped from V and 1 base from J, the junction kept 9 bases outside the gene matches. CDR3 protein: CASSLDLGLAGVQETQYF. DNA for the CDR3: TGTGCCAGCAGCTTAGATCTCGGGTTAGCGGGGGTCCAAGAGACCCAGTACTTC.

The chain employs TRBV28 and TRBJ1-3, with D uncertain. Trimming pared 2 bases from V and 0 bases from J, leaving 5 bases between. This CDR3 has 14 residues. Germline CDR1 is MDHEN and CDR2 is SYDVKM. CDR3 DNA sequence: TGTGCCAGCAGTTTACCAAACTCTGGAAACACCATATATTTT. Protein: CASSLPNSGNTIYF.

The CDR3: CASRDGQGYYEQYF. The CDR3 DNA sequence: TGTGCCAGCAGGGACGGACAGGGATACTACGAGCAGTACTTC. V and J are TRBV5-4 and TRBJ2-7, with 8 bases fitting TRBD1. The germline gives CDR1 SGHNT, CDR2 YYREEE (reference sequence). V trimming: 5 bases; J trimming: 3 bases; junction bases outside the gene matches: 7. CDR3 length equals 14 residues.

The chain combines TRBV6-5 with TRBJ1-1; TRBD1 matches at 7 bases. This CDR3 has 15 amino acids. The V gene's germline CDR1 is MNHEY and CDR2 SVGAGI. The junction had 12 bases not matched to a gene; V was cut back by 6 bases and J by 5 bases. CDR3: CASSPPGRGRTEAFF. CDR3 DNA: TGTGCCAGCAGCCCCCCGGGCAGGGGGAGGACTGAAGCTTTCTTT.

The CDR3 DNA is TGTGCCATCAGGCGTGATTTGAACACTGAAGCTTTCTTT. Residues: CAIRRDLNTEAFF. The V call is TRBV10-3, the J call TRBJ1-1, with no clear D. The CDR3 is 13 residues long. Germline V gene sequence: CDR1 ENHRY, CDR2 SYGVKD. Between the trimmed V and J ends, which lost 6 bases and 0 bases, there was a span of 8 bases.

V and J are TRBV7-2 and TRBJ2-1; maybe TRBD2 (5 bases). V dropped 2 bases and J dropped 4 bases, with 18 bases sitting between them. This CDR3 comprises 17 residues. Per germline, CDR1 SGHTA and CDR2 FQGNSA. CDR3 loop: CASSLIGSFKGYNEQFF. CDR3 DNA: TGTGCCAGCAGCTTAATAGGGAGCTTTAAGGGTTACAATGAGCAGTTCTTC.

The chain carries TRBV5-1 and TRBJ2-7, with a tentative D call TRBD1 (5 bases). Per germline, CDR1 SGHRS and CDR2 YFSETQ. This CDR3 is built from 15 residues. V was pared by 1 base and J by 1 base, with 12 bases between. The CDR3 region has the DNA TGCGCCAGCAGCTTGAGGACACCGATTTCCTACGAGCAGTACTTC. Translated, it gives CASSLRTPISYEQYF.

V gene TRBV7-3 combines with J gene TRBJ2-3; TRBD2 is a possible D gene (5 bases). Germline CDR1 reads SGHTA; CDR2 reads FQGTGA. V shed 2 bases and J shed 4 bases, with 10 bases lying between them. This CDR3 region has 14 residues. The DNA of the CDR3 is TGTGCCAGCAGCTTAGGGAGTAGTGCAGATACGCAGTATTTT. It encodes CASSLGSSADTQYF.

This chain connects TRBV5-4 to TRBJ2-5, with TRBD1 matching 8 bases. The CDR3 consists of 14 residues. The germline V gene has CDR1 SGHNT and CDR2 YYREEE (reference sequence). With 1 base clipped from V and 6 bases from J, the junction kept 5 bases outside the gene matches. CDR3 in amino acids: CASSLQGAGKTQYF. The CDR3 coding sequence is TGTGCCAGCAGCTTGCAGGGGGCTGGAAAGACCCAGTACTTC.

On this clone itself: One end of the junction is discordant with germline, which a read error may explain. The chain links TRBV10-3 to TRBJ1-5, with D possibly being TRBD1 (5 bases). The CDR3 extends over 14 amino acids. From germline, CDR1 is ENHRY and CDR2 SYGVKD. The CDR3 bases are TGTGCCATAAGTGGCGAGGGGCGTAATCAGCCCCAGCATTTT. Its protein product is CAISGEGRNQPQHF.

The chain links TRBV28 to TRBJ2-7, with a possible D match to TRBD1 (5 bases). CDR3 length: 15 amino acids. The germline V gene encodes CDR1 MDHEN and CDR2 SYDVKM. Between the trimmed V and J ends, which lost 5 bases and 1 base, there was a span of 15 bases. The CDR3 DNA reads TGTGCCAGCAGTGGTCCTCGACAGCGATCCTACGAGCAGTACTTC. Protein sequence: CASSGPRQRSYEQYF.

The chain couples TRBV7-2 to TRBJ2-1; perhaps TRBD2 as D (6 bases). Germline V CDR1 and CDR2: SGHTA, FQGNSA. Between the trimmed V and J ends, which lost 5 bases and 10 bases, there was a span of 12 bases. The CDR3 has 12 residues. CDR3: CASSRGLGEQFF. The CDR3 DNA is TGTGCCAGCAGCCGGGGACTGGGGGAGCAGTTCTTC.

This chain connects TRBV24-1 to TRBJ2-7; D gene ambiguous. Deletions cut 2 bases from V and 9 bases from J, with 7 bases between. Looked up from germline, CDR1 is KGHDR and CDR2 is SFDVKD. The CDR3 length is 11 residues. The CDR3 here is CATSDWSGQYF. The DNA of the CDR3 is TGTGCCACCAGTGATTGGAGTGGGCAGTACTTC.

This chain links TRBV2 with TRBJ1-3; D gene unclear. CDR3 size: 15 residues. In germline, CDR1 is SNHLY, CDR2 FYNNEI. The ends were cut back, 6 bases at V and 0 bases at J, with 12 bases in the middle. CDR3 DNA sequence: TGTGCCAGCAGCCTTAGCGGGATCTCTGGAAACACCATATATTTT. The encoded protein is CASSLSGISGNTIYF.

The gene calls are TRBV5-1 and TRBJ1-4; 9 positions match TRBD1. The J segment lost 4 bases and the V segment lost 0 bases, leaving 1 base of the junction unmatched. The CDR3 loop spans 15 amino acids. Germline values: CDR1 SGHRS, CDR2 YFSETQ. The CDR3 protein is CASSLAGQGNEKLFF. CDR3 nucleotides: TGCGCCAGCAGCTTGGCGGGACAGGGTAATGAAAAACTGTTTTTT.

With respect to this clone: The junction departs from the called germline gene at one end, perhaps through a read error. This chain connects TRBV6-2 or TRBV6-3 to TRBJ2-1; unclear D gene. The CDR3 extends over 16 amino acids. Germline V gene sequence: CDR1 MNHEY, CDR2 SVGEGT. The DNA of the CDR3 is TGTGCCGGCAGTTATCGCGCGGATTGGGCACGCAATGAGCAGTTCTTC. This sequence encodes CAGSYRADWARNEQFF.

This clone appeared a single time. The V and J genes are TRBV3-1 (or the pseudogene TRBV3-2) and TRBJ1-1, with 10 bases matching TRBD1. The CDR3 consists of 15 residues. From germline, CDR1 is LGHDT and CDR2 YNNKEL (reference sequence). V trimming: 4 bases; J trimming: 2 bases; junction bases outside the gene matches: 4. CDR3 nucleotides: TGTGCCAGCAGCCGCGGGACAGGGGTTAACACTGAAGCTTTCTTT. Amino acid sequence: CASSRGTGVNTEAFF.

The chain couples TRBV4-3 to TRBJ1-3, with TRBD1 identical over 8 bases. CDR3 length: 14 residues. Germline V gene data show CDR1 as LGHNA and CDR2 as YSLEER. J lost 4 bases, V lost 5 bases, and 4 bases had no gene match. CDR3: CASSWTGRGNTIYF. CDR3 nucleotide sequence: TGCGCCAGCAGCTGGACAGGGAGGGGAAACACCATATATTTT.

The chain carries TRBV5-1 and TRBJ2-2; 11 bases fit TRBD1. The junction had 10 bases not matched to a gene; V was cut back by 4 bases and J by 5 bases. Germline V gives CDR1 SGHRS, CDR2 YFSETQ. This CDR3 spans 17 amino acids. In DNA, the CDR3 is TGCGCCAGCAGCGGTGGACAGGGGGCGGGTCGGACCGGGGAGCTGTTTTTT. Translating it yields CASSGGQGAGRTGELFF.